This entry is about one T cell receptor (beta chain). Original methodology: It was from reference gene primer amplification that nucleated cell counts were estimated. The data were produced by immunoSEQ multiplex PCR, yet TCRdb's version contains in-frame clones alone and is incomplete. Clonal size and the V and J genes are those of that table, whereas D and trimming came from the DNA. The sample records 150,000 to 190,000 clones, approximately 80% being singletons. The data are from a study of blood T cell repertoires in COVID-19. Study background: Italy, Spain and the United States were the sources of the convalescent and acute COVID-19 samples. From T cells, B-cell-depleted T cells, or PBMCs came the material, which was cDNA or gDNA.

The CDR3 length is 17 residues. V lost 6 bases to trimming and J lost 0 bases; unmatched junction nucleotides: 7. From germline, CDR1 is MNHEY and CDR2 SVGEGT. This sequence joins TRBV6-2 or TRBV6-3 and TRBJ2-5; the match to TRBD2 covers 13 bases. The TCR was taken from a woman between 45 and 60 years old with acute or convalescent COVID-19. Material for sequencing was peripheral blood. CDR3 protein: CASSRTSGGPNQETQYF. Here the CDR3 DNA reads TGTGCCAGCAGCCGGACTAGCGGGGGCCCGAACCAAGAGACCCAGTACTTC.